The 26 T cell receptor beta chains given below trace back to one sample, sequenced in a study of radiation and T cells in renal cell carcinoma. Clones were read by immunoSEQ multiplex PCR, and TCRdb kept only the in-frame ones, dropping some. This table holds around 180,000 clones, about 87% found once. Time point noted: blood 4 weeks post-SBRT, at nephrectomy. This sample's treatment: 15 Gy SBRT to primary tumor, nephrectomy 4 weeks later. The specimen comprised blood, sampled from a patient whose treatment included radiotherapy and nephrectomy. The receptors derive from a woman in her fifties or sixties with renal cell carcinoma.

The chain recombines TRBV19 with TRBJ2-3, with 10 bases identical to TRBD2. V was clipped by 7 bases and J by 2 bases; unmatched bases: 21. The CDR3 covers 20 residues. CDR1 LNHDA and CDR2 SQIVND come from the germline V gene (reference sequence). This CDR3 is CASTAGRASGGPYPTDTQYF. CDR3 nucleotide sequence: TGTGCCAGTACCGCCGGAAGAGCTAGCGGGGGCCCCTACCCCACAGATACGCAGTATTTT.

The chain employs TRBV13 and TRBJ2-7; a possible D gene is TRBD2 (5 bases). Germline CDR1 and CDR2: PRHDT and FYEKMQ (reference sequence). The CDR3 has 11 residues. Trimming removed 5 bases at V and 7 bases at J, with 9 bases between. The CDR3 DNA follows: TGTGCCAGCAGCAATGGAGGAGAGCAGTACTTC. The encoded protein is CASSNGGEQYF.

The rearrangement uses TRBV6-6 and TRBJ1-1; perhaps TRBD1 as D (5 bases). The CDR3 runs 12 residues. Germline-derived CDR1 and CDR2 are MNHNY and SVGAGI (reference sequence). The ends were cut back, 10 bases at V and 5 bases at J, with 14 bases in the middle. The CDR3 nucleotides read TGTGCCACCGCCATAGGGGTAACTGAAGCTTTCTTT. Residues: CATAIGVTEAFF.

This rearrangement joins TRBV15 to TRBJ1-5; D may be TRBD1 (5 bases). V lost 0 bases and J 5 bases, leaving 17 bases between the germline ends. The CDR3 runs 17 residues. The V gene's germline CDR1 is LNHNV and CDR2 YYDKDF (reference sequence). CDR3 in DNA: TGTGCCACCAGCAGAGATGACAGCCCGGGAGTCTATCAGCCCCAGCATTTT. The encoded protein is CATSRDDSPGVYQPQHF.

The chain recombines TRBV4-1 with TRBJ2-7; TRBD1 matches at 7 bases. V shed 4 bases, J shed 3 bases, and the junction held 3 bases outside the gene matches. The CDR3 totals 13 residues. The germline gives CDR1 MGHRA, CDR2 YSYEKL. CDR3 residues: CASSLGQNYEQYF. The CDR3 DNA is TGCGCCAGCAGCCTGGGACAGAACTACGAGCAGTACTTC.

The chain couples TRBV7-2 to TRBJ1-2, with D possibly matching TRBD1 (6 bases). The ends were cut back, 6 bases at V and 7 bases at J, with 15 bases in the middle. CDR1 SGHTA and CDR2 FQGNSA come from the germline V gene. This CDR3 spans 13 amino acids. The CDR3 coding sequence is TGTGCCAGCAGGTATACAGGGAATCCTGGCTACACCTTC. Residues: CASRYTGNPGYTF.

The chain couples TRBV19 to TRBJ2-3; D possibly corresponds to TRBD2 (6 bases). This CDR3 is 13 amino acids long. Trimming took off 8 bases at V and 1 base at J, with 10 bases between the two ends. Per the germline V gene, CDR1 is LNHDA and CDR2 is SQIVND (reference sequence). In DNA, the CDR3 is TGTGCCAGTGGGTCTAGCGGCACAGATACGCAGTATTTT. It translates to CASGSSGTDTQYF.

This clone was seen more than once but under ten times. The chain joins TRBV4-2 to TRBJ2-1; possible D gene TRBD2, 7 bases. Trimming pared 0 bases from V and 10 bases from J, leaving 19 bases between. CDR1 is LGHNA and CDR2 is YNFKEQ in the germline V gene. This CDR3 is built from 16 residues. CDR3 amino acids: CASSQDTGGPAREQFF. CDR3 coding DNA: TGTGCCAGCAGCCAAGACACGGGGGGCCCTGCCAGGGAGCAGTTCTTC.

This clone was seen a handful of times. The rearrangement links TRBV11-2 to TRBJ1-1; no clear D. Germline V gene lookup returns CDR1 SGHAT and CDR2 FQNNGV. Trimming pared 1 base from V and 1 base from J, leaving 4 bases between. The CDR3 contains 13 residues. The CDR3 DNA is TGTGCCAGCAGCTTAGGGGAGAACACTGAAGCTTTCTTT. Residues: CASSLGENTEAFF.

The V and J genes are TRBV2 and TRBJ2-7; D assignment may be TRBD1 or TRBD2 (5 bases each). In germline, CDR1 is SNHLY, CDR2 FYNNEI. Between the trimmed V and J ends, which lost 2 bases and 4 bases, there was a span of 15 bases. This CDR3 region has 15 residues. The CDR3 reads CASSERGAIQYEQYF. The CDR3 region has the DNA TGTGCCAGCAGTGAAAGGGGAGCCATACAATACGAGCAGTACTTC.

The chain links TRBV20-1 to TRBJ1-2; no reliable D call. The length of the CDR3 is 11 residues. V was cut by 3 bases and J by 4 bases, with 6 bases left in between. Germline V gene lookup returns CDR1 DFQATT and CDR2 SNEGSKA (reference sequence). CDR3 sequence: CSARTGYGYTF. The CDR3 DNA is TGCAGTGCTAGGACGGGCTATGGCTACACCTTC.

The V call is TRBV7-9, the J call TRBJ2-6; 8 nucleotides align to TRBD1. CDR1 is SEHNR, CDR2 FQNEAQ, per germline (reference sequence). The CDR3 totals 17 residues. The V and J ends lost 5 bases and 0 bases, in that order; junction bases with no gene match: 6. The DNA for the CDR3 is TGTGCCAGCAGCCCGAGGACAGGGACCTCTGGGGCCAACGTCCTGACTTTC. Translating it yields CASSPRTGTSGANVLTF.

The chain links TRBV7-6 to TRBJ2-1, with TRBD2 identical over 12 bases. The germline gives CDR1 SGHVS, CDR2 FNYEAQ. The CDR3 covers 17 residues. V was clipped by 5 bases and J by 4 bases; unmatched bases: 9. This CDR3 is CASSLRLAGATYNEQFF. Here the CDR3 DNA reads TGTGCCAGCAGCCTAAGACTAGCGGGGGCTACTTACAATGAGCAGTTCTTC. The full variable domain, in which reference TRBV7-6 and TRBJ2-1 provide the parts outside the CDR3, is GAGVSQSPRYKVTKRGQDVALRCDPISGHVSLYWYRQALGQGPEFLTYFNYEAQQDKSGLPNDRFSAERPEGSISTLTIQRTEQRDSAMYRCASSLRLAGATYNEQFFGPGTRLTVL.

This clone was counted between two and nine times. The chain links TRBV4-2 to TRBJ1-1, with unresolved D. The CDR3 runs to 16 residues. Germline CDR1 reads LGHNA; CDR2 reads YNFKEQ. V was clipped by 2 bases and J by 4 bases, with 17 bases between them. The CDR3 DNA reads as TGTGCCAGCAGCCAACCAAACAGCTTTCGGGGCACTGAAGCTTTCTTT. Amino acid sequence: CASSQPNSFRGTEAFF.

The CDR3 spells CASSYNRGSRGNEQFF. CDR3 DNA: TGTGCCAGCAGTTACAATCGGGGTAGTAGAGGCAATGAGCAGTTCTTC. The J gene is TRBJ2-1, the V gene TRBV6-6, with D possibly matching TRBD2 (5 bases). Germline values: CDR1 MNHNY, CDR2 SVGAGI (reference sequence). The CDR3 runs to 16 residues. Trimming cost V 2 bases and J 6 bases, with 17 bases left between them.

The J gene is TRBJ2-1, the V gene TRBV6-1, with TRBD2 matching 13 bases. The CDR3 has 16 amino acids. Trimming cost V 4 bases and J 8 bases; bases outside gene matches: 8. CDR1 MNHNS and CDR2 SASEGT come from the germline V gene. Written as DNA, the CDR3 is TGTGCCAGCAGTGGGCTGACTAGCGGGGGGCGGTATGAGCAGTTCTTC. Translated: CASSGLTSGGRYEQFF.

The rearrangement uses TRBV5-5 and TRBJ1-3; D is possibly TRBD1 (5 bases). Germline assignment: CDR1 SGHKS and CDR2 YYEKEE (reference sequence). The V gene lost 2 bases and the J gene lost 1 base, with 10 bases spanning the gap. The CDR3 consists of 15 residues. CDR3 protein: CASSLRGDSGNTIYF. The CDR3 nucleotides are TGTGCCAGCAGCTTACGGGGGGATTCTGGAAACACCATATATTTT.

The chain combines TRBV6-5 with TRBJ1-6; D unclear. Trimming cost V 0 bases and J 5 bases, with 8 bases left between them. This CDR3 is built from 15 residues. Germline CDR1 reads MNHEY; CDR2 reads SVGAGI. The CDR3 DNA follows: TGTGCCAGCAGTTACTCCTGGCAGAATAATTCACCCCTCCACTTT. Its protein is CASSYSWQNNSPLHF.

The chain combines TRBV5-1 with TRBJ1-1; no definite D call. In germline, CDR1 is SGHRS, CDR2 YFSETQ. V was cut by 4 bases and J by 0 bases, with 19 bases left in between. The CDR3 totals 17 residues. The CDR3 nucleotides read TGCGCCAGCAGCCCAGGACTGGGTAGCGGGTTGAACACTGAAGCTTTCTTT. This translates into CASSPGLGSGLNTEAFF.

This clone has just one count. The chain is built from TRBV7-6 and TRBJ2-3; weak D call: TRBD2 (6 bases). V was shortened by 3 bases and J by 5 bases, with 18 bases between the two germline ends. CDR3 size: 16 residues. CDR1 is SGHVS, CDR2 FNYEAQ, per germline. Here the CDR3 reads CASSFFAGRNEDTQYF. CDR3 DNA sequence: TGTGCCAGCAGCTTCTTCGCGGGGCGGAACGAAGATACGCAGTATTTT.

Written as DNA, the CDR3 is TGTGCCAGCAGCTTAACGCCTCGAGCCTATGGCTACACCTTC. This encodes CASSLTPRAYGYTF. The V gene is TRBV7-3, the J gene TRBJ1-2; D ambiguous. V was trimmed by 0 bases and J by 4 bases, leaving 9 bases between them. In germline, CDR1 is SGHTA, CDR2 FQGTGA. The length of the CDR3 is 14 residues. Full variable domain (outside the CDR3, taken from reference TRBV7-3 and TRBJ1-2): GAGVSQTPSNKVTEKGKYVELRCDPISGHTALYWYRQSLGQGPEFLIYFQGTGAADDSGLPNDRFFAVRPEGSVSTLKIQRTERGDSAVYLCASSLTPRAYGYTFGSGTRLTVV.

A note on this clone: A much larger clone lies one base from this, so it may be a read error. In DNA form, the CDR3 reads TGCGCCAGCAGCTTGGGGTACACCGGGGAGCTGTTTTTT. As protein: CASSLGYTGELFF. The rearrangement joins TRBV5-1 to TRBJ2-2, with D unresolved. This CDR3 region has 13 residues. Germline V gives CDR1 SGHRS, CDR2 YFSETQ. The V and J ends lost 0 bases and 3 bases respectively, with 3 bases between them.

J is TRBJ2-1 and V is TRBV18; 10 bases line up with TRBD2. The CDR3 is 15 amino acids. Unmatched junction bases numbered 5, after V lost 1 base and J lost 8 bases. Per the germline V gene, CDR1 is KGHSH and CDR2 is LQKENI. The CDR3 DNA follows: TGTGCCAGCTCACCACGGCTAGCGGGGGATGATGAGCAGTTCTTC. Encoded protein: CASSPRLAGDDEQFF.

In the case of this clone: Germline is not matched at one junction end, which may reflect a read error. This chain connects TRBV7-7 to TRBJ2-5; D call uncertain. Germline V gene data show CDR1 as SSHAT and CDR2 as FNYEAQ (reference sequence). The CDR3 spans 13 residues. The CDR3 DNA reads TGTGCTAGCAGCTTATCGCCGGCAGAGACCCAGTACTTC. This translates into CASSLSPAETQYF. The full variable domain, completed using reference TRBV7-7 and TRBJ2-5, is GAGVSQSPRYKVTKRGQDVTLRCDPISSHATLYWYQQALGQGPEFLTYFNYEAQPDKSGLPSDRFSAERPEGSISTLTIQRTEQRDSAMYRCASSLSPAETQYFGPGTRLLVL.

The rearrangement joins TRBV6-1 to TRBJ1-3; D remains unclear. V gave up 3 bases and J gave up 4 bases, with 19 bases separating them. Germline CDR1 and CDR2: MNHNS and SASEGT. This CDR3 is 17 amino acids long. Written as DNA, the CDR3 is TGTGCCAGCAGTGAGGGCGCCATCGCCTCGGTCGGAAACACCATATATTTT. Protein: CASSEGAIASVGNTIYF.

The J gene is TRBJ2-2, the V gene TRBV5-1; 8 nucleotides line up with TRBD2. The CDR3 loop spans 15 amino acids. J lost 6 bases, V lost 2 bases, and 6 bases had no gene match. Germline loops: CDR1 SGHRS, CDR2 YFSETQ. The CDR3: CASSFDGGAAGELFF. DNA of the CDR3: TGCGCCAGCAGCTTCGACGGGGGGGCAGCCGGGGAGCTGTTTTTT. The complete variable domain, with remaining parts taken from reference TRBV5-1 and TRBJ2-2, reads KAGVTQTPRYLIKTRGQQVTLSCSPISGHRSVSWYQQTPGQGLQFLFEYFSETQRNKGNFPGRFSGRQFSNSRSEMNVSTLELGDSALYLCASSFDGGAAGELFFGEGSRLTVL.